This T cell receptor beta chain stems from a study of tumour-infiltrating T cells in Burkitt lymphoma. Across the study: All epidemiological Burkitt lymphoma subtypes were represented in the cohort. Survival, overall and progression-free, tracked with productive clonality. Findings of the study overall: Several public clonotypes were shared across many Burkitt lymphoma patients.

About this clone: Its antigen remains unidentified.

Sequenced by immunoSEQ multiplex PCR; TCRdb stores in-frame clones only, minus some. Of tens of thousands of clones in the sample, roughly 30% were seen once. This CDR3 spans 14 amino acids. V lost 7 bases, J lost 8 bases, and 10 bases stayed unmatched. Germline CDR1 reads LNHDA; CDR2 reads SQIVND (reference sequence). The receptor was isolated from a human donor with Burkitt lymphoma. The rearrangement links TRBV19 to TRBJ2-1, with TRBD2 matching 8 bases. The specimen sequenced was tumor tissue. CDR3 sequence: CASNPGLADHEQFF. The CDR3 DNA reads TGTGCCAGTAACCCTGGACTAGCAGACCATGAGCAGTTCTTC. The variable domain in full, completed from reference TRBV19 and TRBJ2-1, reads DGGITQSPKYLFRKEGQNVTLSCEQNLNHDAMYWYRQDPGQGLRLIYYSQIVNDFQKGDIAEGYSVSREKKESFPLTVTSAQKNPTAFYLCASNPGLADHEQFFGPGTRLTVL.